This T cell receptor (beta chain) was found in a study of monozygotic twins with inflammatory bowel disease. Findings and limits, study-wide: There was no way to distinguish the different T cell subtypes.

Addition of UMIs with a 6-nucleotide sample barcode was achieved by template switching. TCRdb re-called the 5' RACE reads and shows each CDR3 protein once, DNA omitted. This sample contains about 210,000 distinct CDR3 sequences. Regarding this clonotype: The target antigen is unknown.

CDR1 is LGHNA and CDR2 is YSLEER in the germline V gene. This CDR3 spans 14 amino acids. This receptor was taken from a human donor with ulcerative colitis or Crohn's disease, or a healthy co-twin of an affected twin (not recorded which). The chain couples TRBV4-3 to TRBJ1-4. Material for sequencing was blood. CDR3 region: CASSQVVGYEKLFF.